Detailed here is one T cell receptor beta chain. Germline V gene sequence: CDR1 SNHLY, CDR2 FYNNEI. The J segment lost 6 bases and the V segment lost 5 bases, leaving 7 bases of the junction unmatched. There are 15 residues in the CDR3. TCRdb's copy holds only in-frame clones and misses some; the assay was immunoSEQ multiplex PCR. The data contain over 2 million clones, 85% to 95% of them seen just once; the ten biggest clones take up 0.1% to 0.15%. This entry is derived from a study of shared clonotypes between healthy human individuals. This receptor was obtained from a man aged 18 to 35 in good health. Material: naive CD4+ T cells sorted from blood. As for subset: CD45RA+ positively selected. This chain joins TRBV2 and TRBJ2-2, with 9 positions matching TRBD1. The CDR3: CASSQKWTGAGELFF. The CDR3 nucleotides are TGTGCCAGCAGTCAAAAATGGACAGGGGCCGGGGAGCTGTTTTTT. Based on the CDR3 plus reference TRBV2 and TRBJ2-2, the full variable domain is EPEVTQTPSHQVTQMGQEVILRCVPISNHLYFYWYRQILGQKVEFLVSFYNNEISEKSEIFDDQFSVERPDGSNFTLKIRSTKLEDSAMYFCASSQKWTGAGELFFGEGSRLTVL.